Below are 6 T cell receptor beta chains sequenced from a single sample in a study of blood T cell repertoires in COVID-19. Profiling relied on immunoSEQ multiplex PCR, and the TCRdb table lists in-frame clones only, not all of them. This table holds approximately 450,000 clones, around 88% found once. Sequenced: peripheral blood. These receptor sequences come from a woman aged 25 to 39 with acute or convalescent COVID-19.

The chain has TRBV20-1 and TRBJ1-1, with a possible D match to TRBD1 (6 bases). Germline CDR1 is DFQATT and CDR2 is SNEGSKA (reference sequence). CDR3 length: 16 residues. With 3 bases removed from V and 0 bases from J, the gap between germline ends came to 17 bases. CDR3 sequence: CSASGDRPSMNTEAFF. The CDR3 DNA reads as TGCAGTGCTAGTGGTGACAGGCCGTCAATGAACACTGAAGCTTTCTTT.

This rearrangement joins TRBV5-1 to TRBJ2-3; no reliable D call. In germline, CDR1 is SGHRS, CDR2 YFSETQ. Trimming removed 4 bases from V and 0 bases from J, with 15 bases in between. The CDR3 sequence is 16 residues long. The CDR3 DNA reads TGCGCCAGCAGCACGGGTAATGAACTTAGCACAGATACGCAGTATTTT. This encodes CASSTGNELSTDTQYF.

The chain links TRBV2 to TRBJ2-2; tentatively, D is TRBD2 (5 bases). Trimming removed 7 bases from V and 3 bases from J, with 12 bases in between. The CDR3 extends over 14 amino acids. Germline values: CDR1 SNHLY, CDR2 FYNNEI. CDR3 region: CASIPTDYTGELFF. DNA for the CDR3: TGTGCCAGCATCCCGACGGACTACACCGGGGAGCTGTTTTTT.

The rearrangement links TRBV18 to TRBJ1-6; tentative D call: TRBD1 (6 bases). V was shortened by 4 bases and J by 10 bases, with 17 bases between the two germline ends. Germline V gene data show CDR1 as KGHSH and CDR2 as LQKENI. This CDR3 has 15 amino acids. The CDR3 reads CASSLTGQSASPLHF. In DNA form, the CDR3 reads TGTGCCAGCTCACTCACCGGACAGTCCGCATCACCCCTCCACTTT.

This clone was seen only a few times. The chain joins TRBV5-1 to TRBJ1-1; weak D call: TRBD1 (5 bases). The CDR3 is made up of 14 amino acids. V was shortened by 1 base and J by 4 bases, with 11 bases between the two germline ends. Germline V gives CDR1 SGHRS, CDR2 YFSETQ. The CDR3 bases are TGCGCCAGCAGCTTGACGGGGGTCGGCACTGAAGCTTTCTTT. Translation: CASSLTGVGTEAFF.

The chain is built from TRBV6-2 or TRBV6-3 and TRBJ1-4; D is perhaps TRBD1 (6 bases). Germline loops: CDR1 MNHEY, CDR2 SVGEGT. The germline V and J ends were trimmed by 2 bases and 8 bases, with 15 bases remaining between them. The CDR3 is 15 residues long. The CDR3 coding sequence is TGTGCCAGCAGTTACATTTCGACAGGTGGCGAAAAACTGTTTTTT. Encoded protein: CASSYISTGGEKLFF.